These T cell receptor beta chains were read from a single sample in a study of T cells in Graves' hyperthyroidism and ophthalmopathy. Via MiXCR, TCRdb re-called the multiplex PCR reads, giving one row per CDR3 protein. The data contain more than 650,000 distinct CDR3 sequences, 14% of them seen just once; the ten biggest clones take up roughly 10%. The specimen was blood. The source is a young woman with Graves' hyperthyroidism. Both conserved end residues are part of each CDR3. Each record gives: J gene, clone size, D gene, V gene, CDR3 DNA, CDR3 protein. A D gene is named only where the DNA matches it firmly. A row's size may be missing; if present it is once, few, many or a size class.

>TRBJ2-1|few|TRBD1|TRBV3-1
TGTGCCAGCAGCCAAGATACAGGCCAAGGGGGCGATGAGCAGTTCTTC
CASSQDTGQGGDEQFF
>TRBJ1-2|few|NA|TRBV9
TGTGCCAGCTGGACTCCGGGGGGCGGCTACACCTTC
CASWTPGGGYTF
>TRBJ2-7|many|NA|TRBV20-1
TGCAGTGCTAGGGAGTCGGGAGCCTACTCCTACGAGCAGTACTTC
CSARESGAYSYEQYF
>TRBJ2-5|many|NA|TRBV6-1
TGTGCCAGCAGTTCAGATCCGACAAGGCCCCAAGAGACCCAGTACTTC
CASSSDPTRPQETQYF
>TRBJ2-7|few|TRBD1|TRBV29-1
TGCAGCGTCGTGACGGGACAGGGGGGCTACGAGCAGTACTTC
CSVVTGQGGYEQYF
>TRBJ2-3|NA|NA|TRBV29-1
TGCAGCGTTGAGGCTAGGTTCACAGATACGCAGTATTTT
CSVEARFTDTQYF
>TRBJ2-7|many|NA|TRBV27
TGTGCCAGCAGGGCGTTTGACTGGGGTGAGCAGTACTTC
CASRAFDWGEQYF
>TRBJ2-7|many|NA|TRBV20-1
TGCAGTGCTAGTCTGCAGACCTACGAGCAGTACTTC
CSASLQTYEQYF
>TRBJ2-7|many|TRBD2|TRBV20-1
TGCAGTGCTCCCTGGACTAGCGGGAGTAAGGAGCAGTACTTC
CSAPWTSGSKEQYF
>TRBJ1-1|many|NA|TRBV7-9
TGTGCCAGCGGCAGGAGCACTGAAGCTTTCTTT
CASGRSTEAFF
>TRBJ2-2|few|NA|TRBV20-1
TGCAGTGCTAGAGAAGCCCTTGGTAACACCGGGGAGCTGTTTTTT
CSAREALGNTGELFF
>TRBJ2-1|NA|NA|TRBV30
TGTGCCTGGAGTATATGGGGCTCCTACAATGAGCAGTTCTTC
CAWSIWGSYNEQFF
>TRBJ1-1|few|NA|TRBV15
TGTGCCACCAGCAGAGAGGGGGGCGACACTGAAGCTTTCTTT
CATSREGGDTEAFF
>TRBJ1-4|many|TRBD1|TRBV5-1
TGCGCCAGCAGCTCTTCAGGGGGCGCAACGTCAACTAATGAAAAACTGTTTTTT
CASSSSGGATSTNEKLFF
>TRBJ2-7|NA|NA|TRBV11-2
TGTGCCAGCAGCTTAGGAATTGGAGCCTACGAGCAGTACTTC
CASSLGIGAYEQYF
>TRBJ2-7|many|TRBD1|TRBV6-5
TGTGCCAGCAGTTATATTATCCGGGACAGGGGGTCGAGAAACGAGCAGTACTTC
CASSYIIRDRGSRNEQYF
>TRBJ1-2|few|NA|TRBV3-1
TGTGCCAGCAGCTGGACCAACACTGGGCCTGGCTACACCTTC
CASSWTNTGPGYTF
>TRBJ1-3|many|NA|TRBV6-1
TGTGCCAGCAGTCTAACAGGGCTCTCTGGAAACACCATATATTTT
CASSLTGLSGNTIYF
>TRBJ1-2|many|NA|TRBV10-1
TGCGCCACCCGCCAGATCCCCCGGATCCCTACGTATGGCTACACCTTC
CATRQIPRIPTYGYTF
>TRBJ2-7|NA|TRBD2|TRBV7-8
TGTGCCAGCAGCTTAACTAGCGGATGGGAGCAGTACTTC
CASSLTSGWEQYF
>TRBJ1-5|many|NA|TRBV20-1
TGCAGTGCTAGAGTCGATAGCAATCAGCCCCAGCATTTT
CSARVDSNQPQHF
>TRBJ2-1|many|NA|TRBV27
TGTGCCAGCAGTTTATACGCATACTCCTACAATGAGCAGTTCTTC
CASSLYAYSYNEQFF
>TRBJ2-5|NA|TRBD2|TRBV13
TGTGCCAGCATCTCACGGGGAGGGGAGACCCAGTGCTTC
CASISRGGETQCF
>TRBJ2-7|NA|NA|TRBV27
TGTGCCAGCAGGGGAGGGGGGGCGCTTGAGCAGTACTTC
CASRGGGALEQYF
>TRBJ2-7|many|TRBD2|TRBV27
TGTGCCAGCAGTTTGCCCAGACTAGCGGGAGCCTACGAGCAGTACTTC
CASSLPRLAGAYEQYF
>TRBJ1-6|NA|NA|TRBV19
TGTGCCAGCAGATCCGACAGGAGCTCCTATAATTCACCCCTCCACTTT
CASRSDRSSYNSPLHF
>TRBJ2-7|many|TRBD2|TRBV27
TGTGCCAGCGGGTCCCTGGGACTAGTCAGTGACGAGCAGTACTTC
CASGSLGLVSDEQYF
>TRBJ2-3|many|TRBD1|TRBV29-1
TGCAGCGTTGCCGGGACAGGGGACACAGATACGCAGTATTTT
CSVAGTGDTDTQYF
>TRBJ2-5|few|TRBD2|TRBV6-2/TRBV6-3
TGTGCCAGCAGGCCCGGGACTAGCGGGAGGTCTTACCAAGAGACCCAGTACTTC
CASRPGTSGRSYQETQYF
>TRBJ1-1|many|NA|TRBV28
TGTGCCAGCAGTTTATGGGGGACGGGGAACACTGAAGCTTTCTTT
CASSLWGTGNTEAFF
>TRBJ2-3|many|NA|TRBV10-3
TGTGCCATCAGTGGCACTATGGCCTCAGATACGCAGTATTTT
CAISGTMASDTQYF
>TRBJ2-7|NA|TRBD2|TRBV19
TGTGCCAGTAGTCCACCCACTAGCGGGAGCTCCTACGAGCAGTACTTC
CASSPPTSGSSYEQYF
>TRBJ1-2|many|NA|TRBV7-9
TGTGCCAGCTCACCTGAGGGCTATGGCTACACCTTC
CASSPEGYGYTF
>TRBJ1-5|many|NA|TRBV30
TGTGCCTGGGGAAGCAATCAGCCCCAGCATTTT
CAWGSNQPQHF
>TRBJ2-3|few|TRBD1|TRBV12-3/TRBV12-4
TGTGCCAGCAGTTCTGGGACAGGGGTCGCCACAGATACGCAGTATTTT
CASSSGTGVATDTQYF
>TRBJ2-1|NA|NA|TRBV14
TGTGCCAGCAGCCTCTACGCAGACAGTCGAGAGCAGTTCTTC
CASSLYADSREQFF
>TRBJ1-4|few|TRBD1|TRBV5-6
TGTGCCAGCAGCAAATGGACAGGGGAGGATGAAAAACTGTTTTTT
CASSKWTGEDEKLFF
>TRBJ2-4|few|NA|TRBV20-1
TGCAGTGCTAGAGTTCTAGGACTAGCCAAAAACATTCAGTACTTC
CSARVLGLAKNIQYF
>TRBJ2-7|many|NA|TRBV7-9
TGTGCCAGCAGCCCTTCATTCCGGGGATCCTACGAGCAGTACTTC
CASSPSFRGSYEQYF
>TRBJ2-5|few|NA|TRBV7-9
TGTGCCAGCAGCTTAGTTTTCACCGAGGGAACGAATTGGAAGACCCAGTACTTC
CASSLVFTEGTNWKTQYF
>TRBJ1-6|NA|NA|TRBV19
TGTGCCAGTAGTATAGCCTACAGGGCCTATTCACCCCTCCACTTT
CASSIAYRAYSPLHF
>TRBJ1-1|many|TRBD1|TRBV5-4
TGTGCCAGCAGCTTGGAACGGGGACAGCTGAACACTGAAGCTTTCTTT
CASSLERGQLNTEAFF
>TRBJ2-2|few|NA|TRBV4-3
TGCGCCAGCAGCCAAGGTGGGGGGCTCGGCACCGGGGAGCTGTTTTTT
CASSQGGGLGTGELFF
>TRBJ1-1|few|NA|TRBV5-6
TGTGCCAGCAGCTTGGGGACCCTAGAAGCTTTCTTT
CASSLGTLEAFF
>TRBJ1-4|many|NA|TRBV30
TGTGCCTCCAGGAGGGGGGATGAAAAACTGTTTTTT
CASRRGDEKLFF
>TRBJ2-2|NA|NA|TRBV19
TGTGCCAGTAGTATCTCCCAAGGGGTGGCCTTCCCGAACACCGGGGAGCTGTTTTTT
CASSISQGVAFPNTGELFF
>TRBJ2-1|many|TRBD2|TRBV7-9
TGTGCCAGCAGCTCCGGGAGGGCATACAATGAGCAGTTCTTC
CASSSGRAYNEQFF
>TRBJ2-7|NA|TRBD1|TRBV29-1
TGCAGCGTGGTAACCCCGGACAGGGCGGGCGAGCAGTACTTC
CSVVTPDRAGEQYF
>TRBJ2-7|many|NA|TRBV6-1
TGTGCCAGCAGCTCACCACGTACCTACGAGCAGTACTTC
CASSSPRTYEQYF
>TRBJ2-7|few|TRBD2|TRBV3-1
TGTGCCAGCAGCCAAGTAGCGGGACCCGTCGGGCAGTACTTC
CASSQVAGPVGQYF
>TRBJ2-2|NA|TRBD1|TRBV4-1
TGCGCCAGCAGCCAACCTTTAACAGGGGGAACGGACGGGGAGCTGTTTTTT
CASSQPLTGGTDGELFF
>TRBJ2-6|once|NA|TRBV19
TGTGCCAGTAGCCAAACCAGCTCTGGGGCCAACGTCCTGACTTTC
CASSQTSSGANVLTF
>TRBJ1-1|many|NA|TRBV11-2
TGTGCCAGCAGCTTAGTGGGAATGGACACTGAAGCTTTCTTT
CASSLVGMDTEAFF
>TRBJ1-2|few|NA|TRBV2
TGTGCCGGCGAAGGGTGGAGCGATGGCTACACCTTC
CAGEGWSDGYTF